The sequence of this TCR beta chain was determined in a study of cytomegalovirus exposure and HLA in healthy donors. This clone was seen more than once but under ten times. The PCR used 60 Vbeta and 13 Jbeta primers. Some clones are missing from TCRdb's copy, which holds only in-frame ones; the method was immunoSEQ multiplex PCR. The top ten hold 15% to 20% of the sample, which has 100,000 to 120,000 clones, 10% to 15% seen once. V gave up 10 bases and J gave up 0 bases, with 14 bases separating them. From germline, CDR1 is SGHTA and CDR2 FQGNSA. The CDR3 consists of 14 residues. The V gene is TRBV7-2, the J gene TRBJ2-3; D is possibly TRBD2 (6 bases). Material for sequencing was PBMCs. The TCR originated in a man in his forties or fifties in good health and CMV-seropositive. The CDR3 DNA is TGTGCCACCCGAAGTGGGACTAGCACAGATACGCAGTATTTT. It codes for CATRSGTSTDTQYF.